These 28 T cell receptor beta chains were sequenced from one sample in a study of T cell responses to AZD1222 COVID-19 vaccine. Sequenced by immunoSEQ multiplex PCR; TCRdb stores in-frame clones only, minus some. The sample has about 100,000 clones; 80% to 95% are singletons. The sample here was peripheral blood, taken on day 0 of AZD1222 vaccination. All receptors come from an adult in good health.

CDR3 loop: CASTWDSLYYGYTF. For the CDR3, the DNA is TGTGCCAGCACCTGGGACAGCTTATACTATGGCTACACCTTC. J is TRBJ1-2 and V is TRBV6-5; 7 bases fit TRBD1. CDR1 is MNHEY and CDR2 is SVGAGI in the germline V gene. The CDR3 has 14 amino acids. Unmatched junction bases numbered 8, after V lost 7 bases and J lost 3 bases.

The J gene is TRBJ2-7, the V gene TRBV6-5, with D perhaps given as TRBD1 or TRBD2 (6 bases each). There are 15 residues in the CDR3. Germline values: CDR1 MNHEY, CDR2 SVGAGI. Trimming removed 0 bases from V and 4 bases from J, with 13 bases in between. This CDR3 is CASSYSGGLGYEQYF. In DNA form, the CDR3 reads TGTGCCAGCAGTTACTCTGGGGGGCTTGGGTACGAGCAGTACTTC.

The chain combines TRBV6-5 with TRBJ1-6, with 8 bases lining up with TRBD1. CDR1 is MNHEY, CDR2 SVGAGI, per germline. J was trimmed by 8 bases and V by 5 bases; bases with no gene match: 8. The CDR3 is 15 amino acids. The CDR3 nucleotides read TGTGCCAGCAGTCGACGGGACAGGCTACATTCACCCCTCCACTTT. This encodes CASSRRDRLHSPLHF.

V is TRBV5-1 and J is TRBJ2-1, with TRBD1 identical over 8 bases. The CDR3 contains 15 residues. V was pared by 4 bases and J by 2 bases, with 5 bases of the junction left unmatched. Germline-derived CDR1 and CDR2 are SGHRS and YFSETQ. CDR3 in amino acids: CASSHTTGAYNEQFF. CDR3 nucleotide sequence: TGCGCCAGCAGCCATACGACAGGGGCCTACAATGAGCAGTTCTTC.

The rearrangement uses TRBV2 and TRBJ2-1; D is unclear. This CDR3 has 14 amino acids. V was pared by 4 bases and J by 5 bases, with 12 bases between. Germline V lookup: CDR1 SNHLY, CDR2 FYNNEI. CDR3 amino acids: CASSVRLSHNEQFF. The CDR3 DNA is TGTGCCAGCAGTGTTCGCCTGTCGCACAATGAGCAGTTCTTC.

The V and J genes are TRBV20-1 and TRBJ1-1; D unresolved. The CDR3 runs 11 residues. The germline CDR1 and CDR2 sequences are DFQATT and SNEGSKA (reference sequence). Trimming stripped 5 bases from V and 3 bases from J, with 7 bases between. The CDR3 region has the DNA TGCAGTGCTCTACCCGACACTGAAGCTTTCTTT. This translates into CSALPDTEAFF.

CDR3 DNA: TGCGCCAGCAGCGCCGGGACAGGGGTTTCACCCCTCCACTTT. Protein: CASSAGTGVSPLHF. The V gene is TRBV5-1, the J gene TRBJ1-6; the match to TRBD1 covers 10 bases. Germline lookup yields CDR1 SGHRS and CDR2 YFSETQ. This CDR3 contains 14 residues. J gave up 9 bases and V 4 bases, and 4 bases lay outside the gene matches.

The rearrangement links TRBV11-3 to TRBJ2-2; D call uncertain. V lost 1 base and J 2 bases, leaving 8 bases between the germline ends. Germline loops: CDR1 SGHNT, CDR2 YENEEA. The CDR3 length is 15 residues. The DNA for the CDR3 is TGTGCCAGCAGCTTAGGCACTGTTAACACCGGGGAGCTGTTTTTT. Protein sequence: CASSLGTVNTGELFF.

The J gene is TRBJ2-1, the V gene TRBV5-1, with 9 bases lining up with TRBD2. V was pared by 3 bases and J by 3 bases, with 1 base of the junction left unmatched. The CDR3 length is 14 residues. Germline CDR1 and CDR2: SGHRS and YFSETQ. The CDR3 loop is CASSSSGNYNEQFF. In DNA, the CDR3 is TGCGCCAGCAGCTCTAGCGGGAACTACAATGAGCAGTTCTTC. Combining the CDR3 with reference TRBV5-1 and TRBJ2-1 gives the whole variable domain KAGVTQTPRYLIKTRGQQVTLSCSPISGHRSVSWYQQTPGQGLQFLFEYFSETQRNKGNFPGRFSGRQFSNSRSEMNVSTLELGDSALYLCASSSSGNYNEQFFGPGTRLTVL.

V is TRBV28 and J is TRBJ2-7, with D perhaps TRBD2 (6 bases). CDR1 is MDHEN and CDR2 is SYDVKM in the germline V gene. The CDR3 sequence is 15 residues long. The V gene lost 7 bases and the J gene lost 7 bases, with 23 bases spanning the gap. The CDR3 here is CASTDPLGGKREQYF. CDR3 nucleotide sequence: TGTGCCAGCACCGACCCACTCGGAGGGAAGCGAGAGCAGTACTTC.

This clone was seen only once. The chain joins TRBV28 to TRBJ2-7; 8 bases are shared with TRBD1. There are 13 residues in the CDR3. Germline V gives CDR1 MDHEN, CDR2 SYDVKM. The junction had 4 bases not matched to a gene; V was cut back by 3 bases and J by 6 bases. Written as DNA, the CDR3 is TGTGCCAGCAGTTTTCCCGGGACAGGCGAGCAGTACTTC. Its translation: CASSFPGTGEQYF.

The chain joins TRBV5-1 to TRBJ1-2; 7 bases agree with TRBD1. The CDR3 loop spans 15 amino acids. Trimming cost V 1 base and J 3 bases; bases outside gene matches: 6. CDR1 and CDR2 from the germline V gene are SGHRS and YFSETQ. For the CDR3, the DNA is TGCGCCAGCAGCTTGCAAACAGGGGTGGACTATGGCTACACCTTC. It translates to CASSLQTGVDYGYTF.

The chain recombines TRBV28 with TRBJ2-7, with TRBD2 as a possible D gene (5 bases). The V gene's germline CDR1 is MDHEN and CDR2 SYDVKM. The ends were cut back, 5 bases at V and 2 bases at J, with 16 bases in the middle. The CDR3 has 15 residues. Written as DNA, the CDR3 is TGTGCCAGCAGTCCTCGGGTAGGGAGAACCTACGAGCAGTACTTC. The encoded protein is CASSPRVGRTYEQYF.

This chain uses TRBV4-1 with TRBJ2-7; D is perhaps TRBD1 (5 bases). Germline lookup yields CDR1 MGHRA and CDR2 YSYEKL. The length of the CDR3 is 13 residues. With 4 bases removed from V and 3 bases from J, the gap between germline ends came to 10 bases. CDR3 bases: TGCGCCAGCAGCCTGACAGAAATCTACGAGCAGTACTTC. This encodes CASSLTEIYEQYF.

CDR3 bases: TGTGCCACCAGTGGGAACTCCTACGAGCAGTACTTC. Amino acid sequence: CATSGNSYEQYF. J is TRBJ2-7 and V is TRBV24-1; D gene ambiguous. CDR1 KGHDR and CDR2 SFDVKD come from the germline V gene. Trimming pared 5 bases from V and 0 bases from J, leaving 4 bases between. The CDR3 is 12 residues long.

This chain connects TRBV30 to TRBJ2-3; D unresolved. CDR1 is GTSNPN and CDR2 is SVGIG in the germline V gene (reference sequence). This CDR3 is 12 amino acids long. Trimming took off 7 bases at V and 3 bases at J, with 11 bases between the two ends. This CDR3 is CASTLITDTQYF. The CDR3, as DNA: TGTGCCTCCACACTTATTACAGATACGCAGTATTTT.

CDR3 in amino acids: CASADTGTGELFF. CDR3 nucleotide sequence: TGTGCCAGCGCCGACACGGGCACCGGGGAGCTGTTTTTT. The chain joins TRBV18 to TRBJ2-2; D call uncertain. The CDR3 extends over 13 amino acids. Looked up from germline, CDR1 is KGHSH and CDR2 is LQKENI. Trimming removed 8 bases from V and 4 bases from J, with 11 bases in between. Full variable domain (remainder filled in from reference TRBV18 and TRBJ2-2): NAGVMQNPRHLVRRRGQEARLRCSPMKGHSHVYWYRQLPEEGLKFMVYLQKENIIDESGMPKERFSAEFPKEGPSILRIQQVVRGDSAAYFCASADTGTGELFFGEGSRLTVL.

This chain connects TRBV4-2 to TRBJ1-1; D is unresolved. This CDR3 region has 15 residues. V lost 0 bases, J lost 11 bases, and 19 bases lay in between. Germline-derived CDR1 and CDR2 are LGHNA and YNFKEQ. The CDR3 bases are TGTGCCAGCAGCCAAGATCGGGAACCCTACCAGAGCGCTTTCTTT. It yields the protein CASSQDREPYQSAFF.

The chain employs TRBV2 and TRBJ1-4; perhaps TRBD1 as D (5 bases). V dropped 3 bases and J dropped 1 base, with 12 bases sitting between them. The CDR3 is made up of 16 amino acids. The germline V gene has CDR1 SNHLY and CDR2 FYNNEI. CDR3 nucleotides: TGTGCCAGCAGTGAGTTAAGCGGGGGAACTAATGAAAAACTGTTTTTT. Translating gives CASSELSGGTNEKLFF.

V usage is TRBV6-2 or TRBV6-3 and J usage is TRBJ2-3; 7 nucleotides match TRBD2. CDR1 MNHEY and CDR2 SVGEGT come from the germline V gene. This CDR3 comprises 11 residues. V was clipped by 2 bases and J by 15 bases; unmatched bases: 5. For the CDR3, the DNA is TGTGCCAGCAGTTACGGGACTAATCAATATTTT. Translated: CASSYGTNQYF.

This CDR3 reads CASSLGQGTDTQYF. As DNA, the CDR3 is TGTGCCAGCAGCCTCGGACAGGGCACAGATACGCAGTATTTT. V usage is TRBV13 and J usage is TRBJ2-3; 7 bases line up with TRBD1. V shed 5 bases, J shed 1 base, and the junction held 3 bases outside the gene matches. The CDR3 is made up of 14 amino acids. Germline values: CDR1 PRHDT, CDR2 FYEKMQ (reference sequence).

The chain has TRBV11-2 and TRBJ2-1, with D perhaps matching TRBD2 (5 bases). Per the germline V gene, CDR1 is SGHAT and CDR2 is FQNNGV. Trimming cost V 5 bases and J 0 bases, with 8 bases left between them. The CDR3 is made up of 14 amino acids. CDR3 residues: CASSPDYSYNEQFF. The CDR3 coding sequence is TGTGCCAGCAGCCCAGACTACTCCTACAATGAGCAGTTCTTC.

This chain uses TRBV18 with TRBJ2-2, with 14 bases aligning to TRBD2. The germline CDR1 and CDR2 sequences are KGHSH and LQKENI. The CDR3 has 18 residues. V shed 3 bases, J shed 2 bases, and the junction held 5 bases outside the gene matches. CDR3 protein: CASSPGLAGVPNTGELFF. CDR3 DNA sequence: TGTGCCAGCTCACCGGGACTAGCGGGAGTCCCCAACACCGGGGAGCTGTTTTTT.

This chain's CDR3 is CASRLLQGADTQYF. CDR3 nucleotides: TGTGCCAGCAGGCTACTACAGGGGGCAGATACGCAGTATTTT. The chain recombines TRBV2 with TRBJ2-3; 8 bases match TRBD1. The CDR3 loop spans 14 amino acids. Germline CDR1 SNHLY, CDR2 FYNNEI. V lost 6 bases, J lost 4 bases, and 6 bases stayed unmatched. Variable domain in full (rest from reference TRBV2 and TRBJ2-3): EPEVTQTPSHQVTQMGQEVILRCVPISNHLYFYWYRQILGQKVEFLVSFYNNEISEKSEIFDDQFSVERPDGSNFTLKIRSTKLEDSAMYFCASRLLQGADTQYFGPGTRLTVL.

The rearrangement joins TRBV5-1 to TRBJ2-1, with 12 positions matching TRBD2. The germline V gene has CDR1 SGHRS and CDR2 YFSETQ. With V trimmed by 1 base and J by 6 bases, 5 bases remained unmatched. The CDR3 is 16 amino acids. The CDR3, as DNA: TGCGCCAGCAGCTTGATTCCTAGCGGGAGGGCCAATGAGCAGTTCTTC. Amino acid sequence: CASSLIPSGRANEQFF.

V and J are TRBV20-1 and TRBJ1-6; maybe TRBD1 (6 bases). Deletions cut 3 bases from V and 9 bases from J, with 18 bases between. Germline CDR1 reads DFQATT; CDR2 reads SNEGSKA (reference sequence). The CDR3 is 15 amino acids. The CDR3 loop reads CSASAWQGTLSPLHF. The DNA for the CDR3 is TGCAGTGCTAGTGCCTGGCAGGGGACGCTTTCACCCCTCCACTTT.

This chain connects TRBV6-1 to TRBJ1-5; TRBD1 is a possible D gene (6 bases). CDR1 MNHNS and CDR2 SASEGT come from the germline V gene. This CDR3 comprises 17 residues. V was pared by 0 bases and J by 1 base, with 13 bases between. CDR3 coding DNA: TGTGCCAGCAGTGAAGCGTGGTGGACAGTGAGCAATCAGCCCCAGCATTTT. This gives the protein CASSEAWWTVSNQPQHF.

V usage is TRBV11-2 and J usage is TRBJ1-1, with D unresolved. CDR3 length: 13 amino acids. Trimming cost V 3 bases and J 5 bases, with 10 bases left between them. Germline-derived CDR1 and CDR2 are SGHAT and FQNNGV. CDR3 nucleotide sequence: TGTGCCAGCAGCTTCCGACGGGAAACTGAAGCTTTCTTT. Its translation: CASSFRRETEAFF.